Each of the 7 T cell receptor beta chains below was sequenced from the same sample in a study of blood T cell repertoires in COVID-19. Using immunoSEQ multiplex PCR, the repertoire was profiled, and TCRdb retains in-frame clones only, with some absent. The sample holds 60,000 to 70,000 clones, roughly 86% seen once. Sequencing was carried out using peripheral blood. Every receptor here comes from a man aged 40-49 years with COVID-19, enrolled during active disease.

This chain connects TRBV2 to TRBJ2-5; TRBD1 might be the D (6 bases). V was clipped by 7 bases and J by 9 bases, with 24 bases between them. The CDR3 sequence is 15 residues long. Per germline, CDR1 SNHLY and CDR2 FYNNEI. The CDR3, as DNA: TGTGCCAGCATTGGTAGTGGGGGCCTCCCGGTGGCCCAGTACTTC. Amino acids: CASIGSGGLPVAQYF. The full variable domain, its missing parts supplied by reference TRBV2 and TRBJ2-5, is EPEVTQTPSHQVTQMGQEVILRCVPISNHLYFYWYRQILGQKVEFLVSFYNNEISEKSEIFDDQFSVERPDGSNFTLKIRSTKLEDSAMYFCASIGSGGLPVAQYFGPGTRLLVL.

V gene TRBV4-1 combines with J gene TRBJ2-5; a weak D match, TRBD2 (5 bases). Germline V CDR1 and CDR2: MGHRA, YSYEKL. Trimming removed 4 bases at V and 5 bases at J, with 17 bases between. This CDR3 has 15 amino acids. CDR3 amino acids: CASSLGEPQLETQYF. CDR3 nucleotide sequence: TGCGCCAGCAGCCTCGGGGAACCCCAACTGGAGACCCAGTACTTC.

V gene TRBV5-1 combines with J gene TRBJ2-1; 7 bases line up with TRBD1. CDR1 and CDR2 (germline): SGHRS, YFSETQ. The V gene end was trimmed by 4 bases and the J gene end by 6 bases; junction bases not matched to a gene: 4. This CDR3 is built from 13 residues. The CDR3: CASSPRQGNEQFF. CDR3 nucleotide sequence: TGCGCCAGCAGCCCCCGACAGGGCAATGAGCAGTTCTTC. The entire variable domain, with the rest obtained from reference TRBV5-1 and TRBJ2-1, is as follows: KAGVTQTPRYLIKTRGQQVTLSCSPISGHRSVSWYQQTPGQGLQFLFEYFSETQRNKGNFPGRFSGRQFSNSRSEMNVSTLELGDSALYLCASSPRQGNEQFFGPGTRLTVL.

This clone has more than one count but fewer than ten. This chain links TRBV5-6 with TRBJ2-2; 8 bases align to TRBD1. Trimming removed 6 bases from V and 5 bases from J; junction bases left unmatched: 12. Germline values: CDR1 SGHDT, CDR2 YYEEEE. The CDR3 has 16 residues. The CDR3 sequence: CASTTTGGWSTGELFF. In DNA form, the CDR3 reads TGTGCCAGCACCACTACAGGGGGTTGGAGTACCGGGGAGCTGTTTTTT.

This clone was observed a single time. The chain recombines TRBV30 with TRBJ1-4; no definite D call. Trimming took 3 bases from V and 8 from J, leaving 16 bases between them. This CDR3 is built from 14 residues. CDR1 and CDR2 from the germline V gene are GTSNPN and SVGIG (reference sequence). The CDR3 loop reads CAWSLGGGNEKLFF. CDR3 in DNA: TGTGCCTGGAGCCTGGGAGGAGGGAACGAAAAACTGTTTTTT.

V gene TRBV18 combines with J gene TRBJ1-6; 9 bases map to TRBD1. Germline CDR1 is KGHSH and CDR2 is LQKENI. V shed 2 bases, J shed 5 bases, and the junction held 4 bases outside the gene matches. The CDR3 runs to 16 residues. The chain's CDR3 is CASSPGGTGNNSPLHF. As DNA, the CDR3 is TGTGCCAGCTCACCAGGAGGGACAGGGAATAATTCACCCCTCCACTTT.

V and J are TRBV2 and TRBJ2-5; D might be TRBD1 or TRBD2, each matching 5 bases. The V end was cut by 7 bases, the J end by 3 bases, with 15 bases between. From germline, CDR1 is SNHLY and CDR2 FYNNEI. This CDR3 has 14 amino acids. In DNA form, the CDR3 reads TGTGCCAGCAATGAGGGGCCACTAAAAGAGACCCAGTACTTC. Its protein is CASNEGPLKETQYF.